This TCR beta chain was sequenced for a study of T cells in localized non-small cell lung cancer. Findings of the study overall: Owing to sequencing of a solitary tumor region, heterogeneity cannot be discounted. Longer overall survival accompanied higher blood T cell density. Tumor trailed uninvolved adjacent lung in T cell clonality, which peaked there.

Germline CDR1 and CDR2: MDHEN and SYDVKM. The CDR3 consists of 15 residues. V lost 5 bases to trimming and J lost 5 bases, with 17 bases between them. This clone was seen only once. Its matching antigen is unknown. Here immunoSEQ multiplex PCR was the method, and the copy in TCRdb shows in-frame clones only, minus some. The table lists fewer than 40,000 clones, 93% of them singletons. V usage is TRBV28 and J usage is TRBJ2-3; D is perhaps TRBD1 or TRBD2 (5 bases each). Material: peripheral blood, obtained before any cancer treatment. The TCR sequence derives from a female donor older than 55 with stage I lung adenocarcinoma. The CDR3 DNA sequence: TGTGCCAGCAGTGCGAGGGGCGGGCGAGAAGATACGCAGTATTTT. Its translation: CASSARGGREDTQYF.